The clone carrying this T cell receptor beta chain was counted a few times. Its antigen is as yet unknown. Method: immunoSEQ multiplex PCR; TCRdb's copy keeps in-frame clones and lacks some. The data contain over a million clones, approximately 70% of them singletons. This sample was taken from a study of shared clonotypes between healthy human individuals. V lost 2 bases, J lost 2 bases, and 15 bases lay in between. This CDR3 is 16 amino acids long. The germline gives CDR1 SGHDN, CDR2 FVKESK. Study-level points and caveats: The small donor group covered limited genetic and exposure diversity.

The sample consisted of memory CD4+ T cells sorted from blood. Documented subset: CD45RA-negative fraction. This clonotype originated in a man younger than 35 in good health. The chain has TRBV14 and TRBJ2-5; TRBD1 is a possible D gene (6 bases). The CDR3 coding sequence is TGTGCCAGCAGCCAATGGGCGCAGGGGAAACAAGAGACCCAGTACTTC. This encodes CASSQWAQGKQETQYF.